Following are 32 T cell receptor beta chains from one sample sequenced in a study of blood T cell repertoires in COVID-19. The data were produced by immunoSEQ multiplex PCR, yet TCRdb's version contains in-frame clones alone and is incomplete. The table lists about 220,000 clones, 84% of them singletons. The source material was peripheral blood. The receptors here all came from a woman in her twenties or thirties who had recovered from COVID-19.

The chain recombines TRBV18 with TRBJ1-1; D gene unclear. This CDR3 has 17 amino acids. V gave up 3 bases and J gave up 0 bases, with 17 bases separating them. Germline CDR1 reads KGHSH; CDR2 reads LQKENI. CDR3 sequence (DNA): TGTGCCAGCTCACCGCCCGGGCGGGGAGGCCTGAACACTGAAGCTTTCTTT. This sequence encodes CASSPPGRGGLNTEAFF. The full variable domain, in which reference TRBV18 and TRBJ1-1 provide the parts outside the CDR3, is NAGVMQNPRHLVRRRGQEARLRCSPMKGHSHVYWYRQLPEEGLKFMVYLQKENIIDESGMPKERFSAEFPKEGPSILRIQQVVRGDSAAYFCASSPPGRGGLNTEAFFGQGTRLTVV.

The V gene is TRBV4-2, the J gene TRBJ2-1; the D gene is possibly TRBD2 (6 bases). Germline V CDR1 and CDR2: LGHNA, YNFKEQ. The CDR3 is made up of 18 amino acids. V was shortened by 4 bases and J by 1 base, with 20 bases between the two germline ends. In DNA form, the CDR3 reads TGTGCCAGCAGCCGCCACTTCGGGGATAGCGGTTCCTACAATGAGCAGTTCTTC. The encoded protein is CASSRHFGDSGSYNEQFF.

The chain uses TRBV3-1 (or the pseudogene TRBV3-2) and TRBJ2-7, with 9 bases fitting TRBD2. J was trimmed by 3 bases and V by 4 bases; bases with no gene match: 7. Germline values: CDR1 LGHDT, CDR2 YNNKEL (reference sequence). CDR3 length: 15 amino acids. The CDR3 is CASSRSSGMNYEQYF. CDR3 DNA sequence: TGTGCCAGCAGCCGATCTAGCGGGATGAACTACGAGCAGTACTTC.

On this clone itself: The sample holds other DNA sequences that translate to the same CDR3. The V call is TRBV7-9, the J call TRBJ1-6; 8 positions match TRBD1. Per the germline V gene, CDR1 is SEHNR and CDR2 is FQNEAQ (reference sequence). This CDR3 comprises 14 residues. The ends lost 3 bases at V and 9 bases at J; junction bases unmatched: 4. CDR3 residues: CASSFGQGGSPLHF. CDR3 nucleotide sequence: TGTGCCAGCAGCTTCGGACAGGGAGGTTCACCCCTCCACTTT.

The V gene is TRBV5-4, the J gene TRBJ2-1; 13 bases match TRBD2. CDR1 is SGHNT and CDR2 is YYREEE in the germline V gene (reference sequence). This CDR3 has 15 residues. Trimming took 0 bases from V and 7 from J; bases not matched to a gene: 1. CDR3 protein: CASSLGLAGGNEQFF. CDR3 DNA sequence: TGTGCCAGCAGCTTGGGACTAGCGGGAGGAAATGAGCAGTTCTTC.

The chain couples TRBV28 to TRBJ1-3; TRBD1 matches at 7 bases. The germline V gene has CDR1 MDHEN and CDR2 SYDVKM. The CDR3 length is 16 residues. Trimming at V came to 8 bases and at J to 0 bases, leaving 10 bases not matched to a gene. CDR3 sequence: CASGGGADNSGNTIYF. The CDR3, as DNA: TGTGCCAGCGGAGGGGGCGCGGATAACTCTGGAAACACCATATATTTT.

The rearrangement uses TRBV19 and TRBJ1-2; D not certain. Per germline, CDR1 LNHDA and CDR2 SQIVND (reference sequence). This CDR3 has 15 amino acids. Trimming left V 3 bases short and J 2 bases short, with 13 bases between. The CDR3 sequence: CASSMSRTGNYGYTF. In DNA form, the CDR3 reads TGTGCCAGTAGTATGTCTAGGACGGGGAACTATGGCTACACCTTC.

This chain joins TRBV6-5 and TRBJ2-2; 10 bases map to TRBD1. The junction had 5 bases not matched to a gene; V was cut back by 4 bases and J by 3 bases. The CDR3 sequence is 16 residues long. Germline V gene lookup returns CDR1 MNHEY and CDR2 SVGAGI. The CDR3 loop reads CASSSGTGVDTGELFF. The CDR3, as DNA: TGTGCCAGCAGTTCCGGGACAGGGGTCGACACCGGGGAGCTGTTTTTT.

There are a few counts of this clone. The genes are TRBV27 and TRBJ2-7; D possibly corresponds to TRBD1 (5 bases). The CDR3 is 14 amino acids. CDR1 is MNHEY, CDR2 SMNVEV, per germline (reference sequence). V gave up 0 bases and J gave up 3 bases, with 9 bases separating them. The CDR3 protein is CASSLSKGDYEQYF. The CDR3 bases are TGTGCCAGCAGTTTATCGAAAGGGGACTACGAGCAGTACTTC.

The CDR3 here is CASSLLGQDSYEQYF. For the CDR3, the DNA is TGTGCCAGCAGTTTATTGGGACAGGACTCCTACGAGCAGTACTTC. The rearrangement uses TRBV27 and TRBJ2-7; 8 bases are a match to TRBD1. The CDR3 extends over 15 amino acids. Germline CDR1 is MNHEY and CDR2 is SMNVEV (reference sequence). The V gene end was trimmed by 1 base and the J gene end by 0 bases; junction bases not matched to a gene: 2.

This chain connects TRBV19 to TRBJ2-1; 7 bases match TRBD2. In germline, CDR1 is LNHDA, CDR2 SQIVND (reference sequence). CDR3 length: 15 residues. The ends lost 6 bases at V and 3 bases at J; junction bases unmatched: 8. CDR3 in amino acids: CASRIAGAGYNEQFF. CDR3 bases: TGTGCCAGTAGAATTGCGGGAGCCGGCTACAATGAGCAGTTCTTC.

For the CDR3, the DNA is TGTGCCAGTAGTGCTTTTCCGGGACAGGGGAGGTCGACAGATACGCAGTATTTT. It is translated as CASSAFPGQGRSTDTQYF. The chain links TRBV19 to TRBJ2-3; TRBD1 matches 10 bases. This CDR3 contains 18 residues. Germline lookup yields CDR1 LNHDA and CDR2 SQIVND (reference sequence). V dropped 5 bases and J dropped 3; count of bases not matched to a gene: 14.

V usage is TRBV7-2 and J usage is TRBJ2-1; a possible D gene is TRBD2 (8 bases). The V gene lost 5 bases and the J gene lost 0 bases, with 20 bases spanning the gap. Germline CDR1 and CDR2: SGHTA and FQGNSA. The CDR3 sequence is 18 residues long. The CDR3 protein is CASSERGLAGHSYNEQFF. The CDR3 nucleotides are TGTGCCAGCAGCGAGAGGGGGCTAGCGGGTCACTCCTACAATGAGCAGTTCTTC.

The genes are TRBV4-1 and TRBJ2-5; D possibly corresponds to TRBD2 (6 bases). The germline CDR1 and CDR2 sequences are MGHRA and YSYEKL. Trimming stripped 4 bases from V and 5 bases from J, with 20 bases between. The CDR3 sequence is 16 residues long. CDR3 in amino acids: CASSRSRGGRFETQYF. The CDR3 DNA is TGCGCCAGCAGCCGCTCCCGTGGGGGGAGGTTTGAGACCCAGTACTTC.

This chain uses TRBV2 with TRBJ1-5; D is possibly TRBD1 (6 bases). Germline V gives CDR1 SNHLY, CDR2 FYNNEI. The CDR3 is 17 amino acids. V lost 2 bases and J 1 base, leaving 15 bases between the germline ends. The CDR3 is CASSEKVGGASNQPQHF. In DNA, the CDR3 is TGTGCCAGCAGTGAAAAGGTTGGGGGGGCAAGCAATCAGCCCCAGCATTTT.

This rearrangement joins TRBV24-1 to TRBJ1-5, with D perhaps TRBD1 (6 bases). There are 14 residues in the CDR3. Trimming took off 0 bases at V and 4 bases at J, with 6 bases between the two ends. Looked up from germline, CDR1 is KGHDR and CDR2 is SFDVKD. The CDR3 is CATSDLRGNQPQHF. The CDR3, as DNA: TGTGCCACCAGTGATTTGAGGGGGAATCAGCCCCAGCATTTT.

V and J are TRBV9 and TRBJ2-1, with D perhaps matching TRBD1 (6 bases). Germline lookup yields CDR1 SGDLS and CDR2 YYNGEE. With 0 bases removed from V and 7 bases from J, the gap between germline ends came to 11 bases. This CDR3 comprises 14 residues. The CDR3 is CASSVARGGNEQFF. Here the CDR3 DNA reads TGTGCCAGCAGCGTAGCCAGGGGCGGAAATGAGCAGTTCTTC.

This clone was seen once. The V gene is TRBV5-1, the J gene TRBJ2-7, with 8 nucleotides matching TRBD1. Germline V CDR1 and CDR2: SGHRS, YFSETQ. The CDR3 runs 17 residues. V lost 0 bases and J lost 3; bases outside the gene matches: 11. The CDR3 here is CASSLVKTGVDFYEQYF. CDR3 in DNA: TGCGCCAGCAGCTTGGTCAAGACAGGGGTCGACTTCTACGAGCAGTACTTC.

The rearrangement uses TRBV6-6 and TRBJ1-5; no firm D call. Looked up from germline, CDR1 is MNHNY and CDR2 is SVGAGI (reference sequence). The CDR3 spans 12 residues. V lost 2 bases to trimming and J lost 7 bases, with 6 bases between them. CDR3 DNA: TGTGCCAGCAGTTACGGGAGCCAGCCCCAGCATTTT. Its translation is CASSYGSQPQHF.

CDR3 sequence (DNA): TGTGCCAGCAGTTCCTTAGCAGGGGGAGAGACCCAGTACTTC. Its translation: CASSSLAGGETQYF. The rearrangement links TRBV27 to TRBJ2-5; 7 positions match TRBD1. The CDR3 is made up of 14 amino acids. Germline CDR1 MNHEY, CDR2 SMNVEV (reference sequence). The trim removed 4 bases at V and 4 bases at J, leaving 6 bases unmatched.

The rearrangement uses TRBV27 and TRBJ1-2; TRBD1 aligns across 9 bases. CDR3 length: 14 residues. The V segment lost 8 bases and the J segment 2 bases; nucleotides outside the gene matches: 6. Germline V gene lookup returns CDR1 MNHEY and CDR2 SMNVEV (reference sequence). The CDR3 nucleotides read TGTGCCAGCTCCTACAGGGGGCCGAACTATGGCTACACCTTC. Its protein product is CASSYRGPNYGYTF.

V and J are TRBV6-4 and TRBJ1-5; TRBD1 matches at 9 bases. This CDR3 is 18 amino acids long. Germline-derived CDR1 and CDR2 are MRHNA and SNTAGT. J gave up 2 bases and V 7 bases, and 15 bases lay outside the gene matches. CDR3 nucleotide sequence: TGTGCCAGCACCCACGGGACAGGGAGGATGATTGGCAATCAGCCCCAGCATTTT. This encodes CASTHGTGRMIGNQPQHF.

The genes are TRBV3-1 (or the pseudogene TRBV3-2) and TRBJ2-5; the D gene is possibly TRBD1 (6 bases). CDR3 length: 16 amino acids. Trimming shortened V by 0 bases and J by 5 bases, and 16 bases separated the two germline ends. The germline V gene encodes CDR1 LGHDT and CDR2 YNNKEL (reference sequence). The DNA of the CDR3 is TGTGCCAGCAGCCAAGAGTGGGCAGGGGTGTGGGAGACCCAGTACTTC. Translating it yields CASSQEWAGVWETQYF.

J is TRBJ1-4 and V is TRBV6-6, with TRBD1 matching over 7 bases. Unmatched junction bases numbered 9, after V lost 5 bases and J lost 0 bases. The germline gives CDR1 MNHNY, CDR2 SVGAGI (reference sequence). The CDR3 spans 17 residues. CDR3 DNA sequence: TGTGCCAGCAGTCGATCCCCCGGGACAGCAACTAATGAAAAACTGTTTTTT. It yields the protein CASSRSPGTATNEKLFF.

This chain's CDR3 is CASAREAGSGELFF. CDR3 bases: TGCGCCAGCGCCCGGGAGGCGGGATCTGGGGAGCTGTTTTTT. This chain links TRBV10-1 with TRBJ2-2, with TRBD2 identical over 7 bases. The germline CDR1 and CDR2 sequences are WNHNN and SYGVQD (reference sequence). The CDR3 spans 14 residues. Unmatched junction bases numbered 11, after V lost 8 bases and J lost 8 bases.

This clone was observed a single time. In DNA form, the CDR3 reads TGCGCCAGCAGCCCCGGGACAGACACCCAAAGCAATCAGCCCCAGCATTTT. This sequence encodes CASSPGTDTQSNQPQHF. The chain joins TRBV5-1 to TRBJ1-5; TRBD1 matches at 7 bases. The length of the CDR3 is 17 residues. Germline CDR1 SGHRS, CDR2 YFSETQ. V lost 4 bases to trimming and J lost 1 base; unmatched junction nucleotides: 11.

The V call is TRBV10-3, the J call TRBJ1-1; 8 bases line up with TRBD1. The CDR3 covers 13 residues. J was trimmed by 3 bases and V by 7 bases; bases with no gene match: 4. The germline V gene has CDR1 ENHRY and CDR2 SYGVKD. The CDR3 protein is CAITDRGDTEAFF. CDR3 nucleotide sequence: TGTGCCATCACTGACAGGGGCGACACTGAAGCTTTCTTT.

The CDR3 DNA reads TGTGCCAGCAGTTATTCGGCAGGGGGCACCGGGGAGCTGTTTTTT. Its translation is CASSYSAGGTGELFF. The V and J genes are TRBV6-5 and TRBJ2-2, with TRBD1 matching over 7 bases. Germline lookup yields CDR1 MNHEY and CDR2 SVGAGI. The CDR3 loop spans 15 amino acids. After removal of 3 bases from V and 4 bases from J, the junction contained 5 bases not matched to a gene.

The chain recombines TRBV5-5 with TRBJ2-1; no clear D. This CDR3 is built from 13 residues. Trimming pared 4 bases from V and 0 bases from J, leaving 5 bases between. CDR1 and CDR2 from the germline V gene are SGHKS and YYEKEE (reference sequence). The CDR3 reads CASSPLSYNEQFF. The CDR3 nucleotides are TGTGCCAGCAGCCCCCTCTCCTACAATGAGCAGTTCTTC.

This clone was detected once. The chain combines TRBV2 with TRBJ2-7; 10 bases are a match to TRBD1. Trimming at V came to 3 bases and at J to 7 bases, leaving 6 bases not matched to a gene. CDR1 and CDR2 from the germline V gene are SNHLY and FYNNEI. This CDR3 spans 14 amino acids. The CDR3 sequence is CASSDVTGGQEQYF. The CDR3 coding sequence is TGTGCCAGCAGTGACGTGACAGGGGGCCAGGAGCAGTACTTC.

The chain is built from TRBV6-5 and TRBJ2-7, with 10 bases lining up with TRBD1. The CDR3 is 15 amino acids. Trimming at V came to 6 bases and at J to 2 bases, leaving 7 bases not matched to a gene. Germline assignment: CDR1 MNHEY and CDR2 SVGAGI. CDR3 sequence: CASSTGQGEPYEQYF. The DNA for the CDR3 is TGTGCCAGCAGCACAGGACAGGGGGAACCCTACGAGCAGTACTTC.

The J gene is TRBJ1-1, the V gene TRBV9; D unclear. The CDR3 has 14 residues. Trimming took off 5 bases at V and 4 bases at J, with 15 bases between the two ends. Germline CDR1 and CDR2: SGDLS and YYNGEE. The CDR3 here is CASSLSWEGTEAFF. The CDR3 bases are TGTGCCAGCAGTCTAAGTTGGGAGGGCACTGAAGCTTTCTTT.